This TCR beta chain was observed in a study of T cell responses to AZD1222 COVID-19 vaccine. The method was immunoSEQ multiplex PCR; TCRdb's version includes in-frame clones alone and lacks a portion of them. The sample has over 75,000 clones, 80% to 90% seen once. This CDR3 contains 14 residues. Germline assignment: CDR1 LGHNA and CDR2 YSLEER. Between the trimmed V and J ends, which lost 4 bases and 1 base, there was a span of 10 bases. The chain couples TRBV4-3 to TRBJ1-1; no clear D. The sequences come from peripheral blood, collected 28 days after the second AZD1222 dose. The TCR was taken from an adult who received the AZD1222 COVID-19 vaccine. CDR3 sequence (DNA): TGCGCCAGCAGCCGGCTAACGGGGAACACTGAAGCTTTCTTT. Translated: CASSRLTGNTEAFF.